Following are 3 T cell receptor beta chains from one sample sequenced in a study of regulatory T cells in long-lasting Graves disease. Sequencing libraries for TCR beta were prepared with iRepertoire HTBI primers and Arm-PCR of CDR3 regions. TCRdb re-called the multiplex PCR reads through MiXCR, storing one row per CDR3 protein. There are roughly 500,000 distinct CDR3 sequences in the sample; approximately 12% occur only once, and approximately 9.6% lies in the top ten. Time point noted: newly diagnosed GD, antithyroid drugs for less than 3 months. RNA isolated from PBMCs was used to make the TCR library. The sample also formed part of further work on T cells in Graves' hyperthyroidism and ophthalmopathy.

The source was peripheral blood mononuclear cells (PBMCs), collected at new diagnosis, from a patient treated with antithyroid drugs. The receptors shown here come from a woman aged 25 to 39 with Graves disease.

This clonotype has only a few counts. The gene calls are TRBV6-5 and TRBJ2-3; 15 nucleotides align to TRBD2. After removal of 2 bases from V and 2 bases from J, the junction contained 8 bases not matched to a gene. The germline gives CDR1 MNHEY, CDR2 SVGAGI. This CDR3 has 19 amino acids. The DNA for the CDR3 is TGTGCCAGCAGTTACCGGACTAGCGGGAGGGCCGTAAACACAGATACGCAGTATTTT. Its translation is CASSYRTSGRAVNTDTQYF.

The table lists this clonotype with many counts. This chain links TRBV11-2 with TRBJ2-1; 10 bases line up with TRBD1. CDR1 is SGHAT, CDR2 FQNNGV, per germline. Trimming cost V 4 bases and J 0 bases; bases outside gene matches: 9. The CDR3 covers 18 residues. The CDR3 loop reads CASSSPTGGPSSYNEQFF. For the CDR3, the DNA is TGTGCCAGCAGCTCCCCGACAGGGGGCCCGAGCTCCTACAATGAGCAGTTCTTC.

This chain joins TRBV13 and TRBJ2-7; tentatively, D is TRBD1 or TRBD2 (6 bases each). Per the germline V gene, CDR1 is PRHDT and CDR2 is FYEKMQ (reference sequence). This CDR3 is 15 amino acids long. V shed 4 bases and J shed 5 bases, with 18 bases lying between them. As DNA, the CDR3 is TGTGCCAGCAGCTCAACAGGGACGGGGGATCACGAGCAGTACTTC. Translating gives CASSSTGTGDHEQYF.